Below, 6 T cell receptor beta chains from the same sample are listed, as sequenced in a study of blood T cell repertoires in COVID-19. The data were produced by immunoSEQ multiplex PCR, yet TCRdb's version contains in-frame clones alone and is incomplete. The sample holds 110,000 to 150,000 clones, roughly 90% seen once. The source material was PBMCs or T cells enriched from blood (not recorded which). These receptors were collected from a man aged 45-60 years who had recovered from COVID-19.

This clone was detected only once. J is TRBJ2-3 and V is TRBV7-8; 9 positions agree with TRBD2. Germline CDR1 and CDR2: SGHVS and FQNEAQ. This CDR3 has 19 residues. V shed 1 base and J 3 bases; nucleotides not matched to a gene: 14. For the CDR3, the DNA is TGTGCCAGCAGCTTAGGAGCCAGCGGGGGGCGAGGGGGTACAGATACGCAGTATTTT. Its protein is CASSLGASGGRGGTDTQYF.

This clone was detected a few times. The chain joins TRBV4-1 to TRBJ2-7; tentatively, D is TRBD2 (7 bases). The V end lost 5 bases, the J end lost 3 bases, and 17 bases lay between the germline ends. CDR1 MGHRA and CDR2 YSYEKL come from the germline V gene. The CDR3 is made up of 15 amino acids. CDR3 in DNA: TGCGCCAGCAGCGCCTACGGGGGCGGGAGCTACGAGCAGTACTTC. Translation: CASSAYGGGSYEQYF.

This chain joins TRBV4-3 and TRBJ1-4; D not resolved. The CDR3 runs 14 residues. Trimming stripped 2 bases from V and 7 bases from J, with 11 bases between. Germline CDR1 reads LGHNA; CDR2 reads YSLEER. The DNA for the CDR3 is TGCGCCAGCAGCCAACGGGAGGGAGTTGAAAAACTGTTTTTT. Translating it yields CASSQREGVEKLFF.

The rearrangement links TRBV7-9 to TRBJ2-3, with a tentative D call TRBD1 (6 bases). Germline V gives CDR1 SEHNR, CDR2 FQNEAQ (reference sequence). The CDR3 has 15 amino acids. Trimming removed 4 bases at V and 1 base at J, with 12 bases between. The CDR3 sequence: CASSSGVLGTDTQYF. CDR3 sequence (DNA): TGTGCCAGCAGCTCAGGGGTCCTAGGCACAGATACGCAGTATTTT.

The chain links TRBV28 to TRBJ2-7; TRBD2 aligns across 11 bases. This CDR3 comprises 15 residues. The germline V gene encodes CDR1 MDHEN and CDR2 SYDVKM. After removal of 7 bases from V and 4 bases from J, the junction contained 9 bases not matched to a gene. The CDR3 coding sequence is TGTGCCAGCAACTCCTTTAGCGGGAGGGGATACGAGCAGTACTTC. Residues: CASNSFSGRGYEQYF.

This chain connects TRBV5-4 to TRBJ2-1; the match to TRBD1 covers 9 bases. The CDR3 runs to 19 residues. Germline assignment: CDR1 SGHNT and CDR2 YYREEE (reference sequence). Trimming removed 5 bases from V and 4 bases from J; junction bases left unmatched: 19. The CDR3 bases are TGTGCCAGCAGTCCGCAACTACCGACAGGGGGTGATCTGTACAATGAGCAGTTCTTC. This gives the protein CASSPQLPTGGDLYNEQFF.